These 7 T cell receptor beta chains were sequenced from one sample in a study of blood T cell repertoires in COVID-19. Using immunoSEQ multiplex PCR, the repertoire was profiled, and TCRdb retains in-frame clones only, with some absent. This table has 40,000 to 45,000 clones, 79% appearing once. The sequenced sample consisted of peripheral blood. These receptors were obtained from a woman aged 80 or over with acute or convalescent COVID-19.

The CDR3 region has the DNA TGCGCCAGCAGCTCGGGACTAGCTGGAATACAAGAGACCCAGTACTTC. Residues: CASSSGLAGIQETQYF. The chain recombines TRBV5-1 with TRBJ2-5; TRBD2 agrees at 9 bases. CDR1 and CDR2 (germline): SGHRS, YFSETQ. J lost 2 bases, V lost 3 bases, and 8 bases had no gene match. This CDR3 comprises 16 residues.

The chain uses TRBV2 and TRBJ2-7; 8 bases align to TRBD1. The germline gives CDR1 SNHLY, CDR2 FYNNEI. The CDR3 runs to 12 residues. J lost 7 bases, V lost 6 bases, and 5 bases had no gene match. The CDR3 DNA sequence: TGTGCCAGCAGCCAGGGGGCGAGGGAGCAGTACTTC. Its protein is CASSQGAREQYF. Full variable domain (rest looked up from reference TRBV2 and TRBJ2-7): EPEVTQTPSHQVTQMGQEVILRCVPISNHLYFYWYRQILGQKVEFLVSFYNNEISEKSEIFDDQFSVERPDGSNFTLKIRSTKLEDSAMYFCASSQGAREQYFGPGTRLTVT.

This clone showed up just a few times. The rearrangement uses TRBV4-2 and TRBJ2-1, with 10 bases aligning to TRBD2. Germline CDR1 reads LGHNA; CDR2 reads YNFKEQ. The CDR3 consists of 18 residues. V trimming: 4 bases; J trimming: 0 bases; junction bases outside the gene matches: 9. The CDR3 is CASSLGGLAGGSYNEQFF. The CDR3 DNA reads TGTGCCAGCAGCCTAGGAGGATTAGCGGGAGGCTCCTACAATGAGCAGTTCTTC.

The chain joins TRBV5-1 to TRBJ2-1; 8 bases agree with TRBD2. From germline, CDR1 is SGHRS and CDR2 YFSETQ. Trimming at V came to 3 bases and at J to 9 bases, leaving 8 bases not matched to a gene. The CDR3 spans 14 residues. CDR3 in amino acids: CASSSSLTSGEQFF. As DNA, the CDR3 is TGCGCCAGCAGCTCATCCCTTACTAGCGGTGAGCAGTTCTTC.

V is TRBV5-6 and J is TRBJ2-1, with TRBD2 matching 9 bases. The CDR3 has 12 residues. Germline CDR1 is SGHDT and CDR2 is YYEEEE. V was pared by 2 bases and J by 12 bases, with 3 bases of the junction left unmatched. DNA for the CDR3: TGTGCCAGCAGCTTCCAAGCGGGGGGGCAGTTCTTC. Its protein is CASSFQAGGQFF.

The V call is TRBV4-3, the J call TRBJ2-1; 7 nucleotides align to TRBD1. This CDR3 is built from 17 residues. After removal of 0 bases from V and 4 bases from J, the junction contained 9 bases not matched to a gene. CDR1 is LGHNA and CDR2 is YSLEER in the germline V gene. The CDR3 region is CASSQDPRTGVYNEQFF. CDR3 coding DNA: TGCGCCAGCAGCCAAGACCCCCGGACAGGCGTGTACAATGAGCAGTTCTTC.

The gene calls are TRBV29-1 and TRBJ2-1; TRBD2 aligns across 11 bases. This CDR3 has 14 amino acids. Germline V gene data show CDR1 as SQVTM and CDR2 as ANQGSEA. V shed 5 bases, J shed 6 bases, and the junction held 6 bases outside the gene matches. The CDR3 DNA reads TGCAGCGTTTCGCCGGGACTAGCGGCCAATGAGCAGTTCTTC. Its protein product is CSVSPGLAANEQFF.